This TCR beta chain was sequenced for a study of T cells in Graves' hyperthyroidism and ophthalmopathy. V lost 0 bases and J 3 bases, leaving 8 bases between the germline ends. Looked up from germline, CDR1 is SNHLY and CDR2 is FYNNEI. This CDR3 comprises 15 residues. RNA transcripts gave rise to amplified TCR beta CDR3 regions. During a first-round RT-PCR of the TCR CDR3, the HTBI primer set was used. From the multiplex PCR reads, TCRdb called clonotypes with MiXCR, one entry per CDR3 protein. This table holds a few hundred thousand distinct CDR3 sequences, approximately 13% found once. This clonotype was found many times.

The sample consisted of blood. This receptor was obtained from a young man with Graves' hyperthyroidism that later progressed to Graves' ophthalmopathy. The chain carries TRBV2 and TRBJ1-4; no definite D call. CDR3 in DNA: TGTGCCAGCAGTGAAGCAGCATGGGCTAATGAAAAACTGTTTTTT. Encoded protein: CASSEAAWANEKLFF. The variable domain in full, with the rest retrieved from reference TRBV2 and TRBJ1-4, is EPEVTQTPSHQVTQMGQEVILRCVPISNHLYFYWYRQILGQKVEFLVSFYNNEISEKSEIFDDQFSVERPDGSNFTLKIRSTKLEDSAMYFCASSEAAWANEKLFFGSGTQLSVL.